This TCR beta chain originates from a study of cytomegalovirus exposure and HLA in healthy donors. Overall study findings and caveats: According to an earlier analysis, most TCR beta V segments yielded productive rearrangements about 90% or about 30% of the time. When a later analysis was performed, an Asian-associated ancestry cluster reportedly had fewer N-insertions than the roughly 690-donor mean. Altogether, 150 to 200 TCR beta chains were recorded as cytomegalovirus-associated.

Turning to this clone: Its antigen is currently unknown.

Trimming left V 3 bases short and J 8 bases short, with 17 bases between. Germline CDR1 reads MNHNS; CDR2 reads SASEGT. This CDR3 is built from 15 residues. The PCR had 60 Vbeta and 13 Jbeta primers. The protocol was immunoSEQ multiplex PCR, while the TCRdb copy is restricted to in-frame clones and leaves out a portion. The table records some 95,000 clones, 78% of them present only once. V usage is TRBV6-1 and J usage is TRBJ2-1, with D possibly being TRBD2 (5 bases). This receptor was obtained from a middle-aged woman in good health and CMV-seropositive. The sequenced material came from PBMCs. The CDR3 DNA sequence: TGTGCCAGCAGTGACGGGCAGATTAGCGTCTATGAGCAGTTCTTC. Residues: CASSDGQISVYEQFF.